This T cell receptor (beta chain) was observed in a study of CD8 T cells in ankylosing spondylitis. Overall study findings and caveats: Ankylosing spondylitis blood appeared to carry a characteristic TCR beta motif of several highly homologous variants. Clones linked to disease were reported to show significant enrichment in matched ankylosing spondylitis synovial fluid.

Notes on this clonotype: Its antigen remains unknown.

Germline V gene lookup returns CDR1 SGHRS and CDR2 YFSETQ. The CDR3 is made up of 16 amino acids. V lost 5 bases and J 0 bases, leaving 17 bases between the germline ends. Molecular-barcoded quantitative 5'-RACE produced these TCR beta libraries. TCRdb called the 5' RACE reads again in MiXCR, with one record for every CDR3 protein. The sample lists some 450,000 distinct CDR3 sequences, about 15% seen once, with around 0.92% in the top ten. This TCR came from a male donor with ankylosing spondylitis. The chain joins TRBV5-1 to TRBJ1-1; a weak D match, TRBD1 (5 bases). Sequencing input: blood, either unsorted or a sorted T cell fraction (not recorded which). The CDR3 is CASRSSTGNMNTEAFF. The CDR3, as DNA: TGCGCCAGCAGGAGTTCCACAGGAAACATGAACACTGAAGCTTTCTTT.